Described below is a single TCR beta chain sequence and its context. The data derive from a study of shared clonotypes between healthy human individuals. TCRdb keeps only in-frame clones here, not all; method: immunoSEQ multiplex PCR. This table has approximately 640,000 clones, about 92% appearing once. Germline V lookup: CDR1 WSHSY, CDR2 SAAADI. The CDR3 covers 17 residues. J was trimmed by 6 bases and V by 2 bases; bases with no gene match: 13. Sequenced: memory CD8+ T cells from PBMCs. Subset reported: CD45RO+ cells pooled with CCR7-negative TemRA cells. This clonotype was obtained from a man younger than 35 in good health. Some clones in this sample may be carry-over from other donors' samples. The gene calls are TRBV10-2 and TRBJ2-7, with 10 bases that match TRBD1. CDR3 bases: TGCGCCAGCAGTGAGGTAAAGTACCGGGACAGGGGTAGCGAGCAGTACTTC. Amino acids: CASSEVKYRDRGSEQYF.